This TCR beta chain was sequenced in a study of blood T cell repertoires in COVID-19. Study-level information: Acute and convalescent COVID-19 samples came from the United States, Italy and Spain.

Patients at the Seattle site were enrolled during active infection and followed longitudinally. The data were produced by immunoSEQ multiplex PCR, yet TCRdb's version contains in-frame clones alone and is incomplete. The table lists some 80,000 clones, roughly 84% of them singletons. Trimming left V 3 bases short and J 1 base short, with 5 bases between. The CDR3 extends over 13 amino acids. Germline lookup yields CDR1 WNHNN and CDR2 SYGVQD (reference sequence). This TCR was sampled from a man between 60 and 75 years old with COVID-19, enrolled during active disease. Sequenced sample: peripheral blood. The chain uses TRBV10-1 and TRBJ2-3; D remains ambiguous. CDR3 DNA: TGCGCCAGCAGTGATGCAGGCACAGATACGCAGTATTTT. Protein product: CASSDAGTDTQYF.